These 4 T cell receptor beta chains share one sample of origin, sequenced in a study of control samples from healthy donors and cancer patients. Using immunoSEQ multiplex PCR, the repertoire was profiled, and TCRdb retains in-frame clones only, with some absent. The repertoire has 120,000 or so clones, roughly 87% of them found once; the top ten carry roughly 2%. The sample taken for sequencing was blood. The receptors here all came from a man between 18 and 29 years old in good health.

The chain combines TRBV27 with TRBJ2-7, with unresolved D. Deletions cut 5 bases from V and 2 bases from J, with 19 bases between. CDR1 MNHEY and CDR2 SMNVEV come from the germline V gene (reference sequence). The CDR3 has 16 amino acids. The chain's CDR3 is CASSLSRSAKAYEQYF. The CDR3 region has the DNA TGTGCCAGCAGTCTCTCCCGGTCCGCCAAGGCCTACGAGCAGTACTTC.

The rearrangement uses TRBV7-8 and TRBJ2-1; D perhaps matches TRBD2 (7 bases). CDR3 size: 14 residues. Trimming took off 4 bases at V and 4 bases at J, with 11 bases between the two ends. CDR1 is SGHVS, CDR2 FQNEAQ, per germline. The CDR3 region is CASSYRGAYNEQFF. DNA of the CDR3: TGTGCCAGCAGCTACCGGGGGGCGTACAATGAGCAGTTCTTC.

The V gene is TRBV28, the J gene TRBJ2-4; 15 bases line up with TRBD2. Germline loops: CDR1 MDHEN, CDR2 SYDVKM. The CDR3 runs 16 residues. With 5 bases clipped from V and 9 bases from J, the junction kept 8 bases outside the gene matches. The CDR3: CASSGGTSGRRGIQYF. The CDR3 coding sequence is TGTGCCAGCAGTGGAGGGACTAGCGGGAGGCGAGGCATTCAGTACTTC.

The J gene is TRBJ2-2, the V gene TRBV5-1; TRBD2 aligns across 11 bases. V dropped 4 bases and J dropped 5; count of bases not matched to a gene: 7. Looked up from germline, CDR1 is SGHRS and CDR2 is YFSETQ. The CDR3 sequence is 16 residues long. Here the CDR3 reads CASSPIAGGPTGELFF. CDR3 DNA sequence: TGCGCCAGCAGCCCGATAGCGGGAGGGCCAACCGGGGAGCTGTTTTTT.